This T cell receptor beta chain emerged from a study of blood T cells in healthy people across ages. This clonotype was counted many times. Primers used in a second PCR of about 6 to 11 cycles were a sample-barcoded 5' primer and a J-beta primer mix. TCRdb recomputed calls from the 5' RACE reads with MiXCR, one row per CDR3 protein. This sample has 630,000 or so distinct CDR3 sequences, with approximately 31% found just once. CDR1 is SGHTA, CDR2 FQGNSA, per germline. The CDR3 is made up of 14 amino acids. The germline V and J ends were trimmed by 5 bases and 6 bases, with 17 bases remaining between them. PBMCs were isolated at a quantity of at least 7 million per sample.

The sample was blood. The chain couples TRBV7-2 to TRBJ2-7; TRBD2 is a possible D gene (6 bases). This TCR was sampled from a woman aged 80 or over in good health. This chain's CDR3 is CASSAPGGVPEQYF. The CDR3 region has the DNA TGTGCCAGCAGCGCCCCTGGAGGGGTTCCCGAGCAGTACTTC.